Below are 5 T cell receptor beta chains sequenced from a single sample in a study of cytomegalovirus exposure and HLA in healthy donors. Both 60 Vbeta primers and 13 Jbeta primers went into the PCR. TCRdb's table, derived via immunoSEQ multiplex PCR, lists solely in-frame clones and lacks some. The sample records about 190,000 clones, about four fifths being singletons. Material: PBMCs. These receptors all stem from a male donor in good health and CMV-seronegative.

This clone was detected a few times. J is TRBJ2-7 and V is TRBV25-1; possible D gene TRBD1, 5 bases. The CDR3 runs to 15 residues. Germline CDR1 and CDR2: MGHDK and SYGVNS. V lost 1 base, J lost 0 bases, and 10 bases lay in between. The CDR3 nucleotides read TGTGCCAGCAGTGAATCCGCCGACAGCTCCTACGAGCAGTACTTC. This sequence encodes CASSESADSSYEQYF.

The V call is TRBV2, the J call TRBJ1-5; the D is unclear. This CDR3 contains 16 residues. CDR1 and CDR2 (germline): SNHLY, FYNNEI. V lost 6 bases, J lost 0 bases, and 15 bases lay in between. DNA of the CDR3: TGTGCCAGCAGCCTAGAGGGCCAGTATAGCAATCAGCCCCAGCATTTT. The encoded protein is CASSLEGQYSNQPQHF.

This sequence joins TRBV7-3 and TRBJ2-5; the D is unclear. There are 14 residues in the CDR3. V gave up 4 bases and J gave up 8 bases, with 17 bases separating them. Germline V gene sequence: CDR1 SGHTA, CDR2 FQGTGA. The CDR3 nucleotides are TGTGCCAGCAGCTCCGACAACCAAGGATTTACCCAGTACTTC. It encodes CASSSDNQGFTQYF.

V gene TRBV9 combines with J gene TRBJ2-1, with a weak D call TRBD2 (5 bases). V gave up 0 bases and J gave up 4 bases, with 20 bases separating them. The CDR3 totals 18 residues. Germline values: CDR1 SGDLS, CDR2 YYNGEE. This CDR3 reads CASSVGLSGVILYNEQFF. The CDR3 nucleotides read TGTGCCAGCAGCGTAGGATTGTCCGGGGTAATACTTTACAATGAGCAGTTCTTC.

The chain uses TRBV18 and TRBJ1-1; D call uncertain. The CDR3 length is 15 residues. Trimming took off 1 base at V and 2 bases at J, with 11 bases between the two ends. Per the germline V gene, CDR1 is KGHSH and CDR2 is LQKENI. The CDR3 protein is CASSPLRTENTEAFF. CDR3 coding DNA: TGTGCCAGCTCACCACTAAGGACTGAAAACACTGAAGCTTTCTTT.